The following is a T cell receptor (beta chain) sequence with its context. Survey-level TCR beta sequencing used the immunoSEQ assay. Libraries were prepared by immunoSEQ multiplex PCR; TCRdb keeps only in-frame clonotypes and omits some of them. The sample shows some 70,000 clones, about 93% of them seen only once. The CDR3 has 16 amino acids. The ends were cut back, 4 bases at V and 5 bases at J, with 21 bases in the middle. The V gene's germline CDR1 is KGHSH and CDR2 LQKENI. The sequenced sample was PBMCs. The V call is TRBV18, the J call TRBJ2-7; possibly TRBD1 or TRBD2 for D (5 bases each). The source of this sequence is a man aged 35 to 55 with rheumatoid arthritis. The CDR3 reads CASSLLTGTLSDEQYF. The CDR3 nucleotides read TGTGCCAGCTCACTACTAACCGGGACCCTTTCCGACGAGCAGTACTTC. Drawing the rest from reference TRBV18 and TRBJ2-7, the complete variable domain is NAGVMQNPRHLVRRRGQEARLRCSPMKGHSHVYWYRQLPEEGLKFMVYLQKENIIDESGMPKERFSAEFPKEGPSILRIQQVVRGDSAAYFCASSLLTGTLSDEQYFGPGTRLTVT.